One T cell receptor (beta chain) is described in this entry. As processed by the authors: Reference gene primer amplification in the assay estimated nucleated cell counts. Libraries were prepared by immunoSEQ multiplex PCR; TCRdb keeps only in-frame clonotypes and omits some of them. The V and J calls and clone size were taken over from that table, and D and trimming were inferred from the DNA. The sample yields around 120,000 clones, about 83% seen once. The sample comes from a study of blood T cell repertoires in COVID-19. Study-level background: The cDNA or gDNA used as material had been derived from T cells, B-cell-depleted T cells, or PBMCs.

Sequencing was carried out using peripheral blood. The clonotype was recovered from a man older than 75 with active or convalescent COVID-19.

CDR3 loop: CASSPSSSTNPTGTDTQYF. The CDR3 DNA sequence: TGTGCCAGCTCACCAAGTAGTAGCACAAACCCTACCGGCACAGATACGCAGTATTTT. The chain joins TRBV18 to TRBJ2-3; D gene unclear. The V end lost 2 bases, the J end lost 1 base, and 22 bases lay between the germline ends. The CDR3 consists of 19 residues. Germline CDR1 is KGHSH and CDR2 is LQKENI.